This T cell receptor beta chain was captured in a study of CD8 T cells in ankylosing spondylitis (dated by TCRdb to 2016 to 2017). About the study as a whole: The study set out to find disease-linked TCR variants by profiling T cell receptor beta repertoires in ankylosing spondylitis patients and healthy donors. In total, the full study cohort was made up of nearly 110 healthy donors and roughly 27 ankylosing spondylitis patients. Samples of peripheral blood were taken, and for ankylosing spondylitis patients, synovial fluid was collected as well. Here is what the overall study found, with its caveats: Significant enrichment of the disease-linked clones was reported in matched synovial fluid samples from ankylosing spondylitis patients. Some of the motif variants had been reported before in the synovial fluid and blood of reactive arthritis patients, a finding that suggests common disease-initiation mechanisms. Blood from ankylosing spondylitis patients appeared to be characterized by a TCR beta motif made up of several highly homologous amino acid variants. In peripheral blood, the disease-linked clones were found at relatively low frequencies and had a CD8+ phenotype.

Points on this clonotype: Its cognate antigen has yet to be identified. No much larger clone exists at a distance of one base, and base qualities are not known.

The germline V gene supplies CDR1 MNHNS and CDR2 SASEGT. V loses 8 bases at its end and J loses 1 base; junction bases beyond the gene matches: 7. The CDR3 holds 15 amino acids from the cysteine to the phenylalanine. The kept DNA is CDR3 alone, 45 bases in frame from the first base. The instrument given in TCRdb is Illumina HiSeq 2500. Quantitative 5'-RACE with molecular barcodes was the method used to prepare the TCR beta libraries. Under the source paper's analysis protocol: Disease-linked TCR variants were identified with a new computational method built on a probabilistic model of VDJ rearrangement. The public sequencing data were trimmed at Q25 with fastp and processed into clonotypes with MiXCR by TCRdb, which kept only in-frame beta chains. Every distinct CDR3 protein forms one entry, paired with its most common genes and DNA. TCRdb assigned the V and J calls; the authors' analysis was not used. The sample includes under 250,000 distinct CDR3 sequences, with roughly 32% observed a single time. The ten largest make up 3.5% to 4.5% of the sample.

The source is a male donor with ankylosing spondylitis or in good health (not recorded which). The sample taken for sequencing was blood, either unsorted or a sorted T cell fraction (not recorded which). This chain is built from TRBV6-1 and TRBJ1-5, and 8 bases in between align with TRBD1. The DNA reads TGTGCCAGCGGAACCCGACAGGGGAGCAATCAGCCCCAGCATTTT. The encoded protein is CASGTRQGSNQPQHF.